Listed below are T cell receptor beta chains from one sample, sequenced in a study of blood T cell repertoires in COVID-19. Sequencing was performed with immunoSEQ multiplex PCR; in TCRdb, only in-frame clones are kept and a portion is missing. In the table there are about 350,000 clones, 87% of which are singletons. The sequencing sample was made of peripheral blood. Receptors originate from a man aged 25-45 years with COVID-19, enrolled during active disease. The CDR3 runs from the conserved cysteine through the conserved F or W. D genes are given only for firm matches. Some rows have no size entry. The others give once, few or many, or a class for an expanded clone.

abundance,v_gene,d_gene,j_gene,CDR3aa,CDR3nt
-,TRBV4-1,TRBD1,TRBJ2-2,CASSQGWQGALAGELFF,TGCGCCAGCAGCCAAGGATGGCAGGGGGCTCTGGCCGGGGAGCTGTTTTTT
-,TRBV6-5,TRBD1,TRBJ1-5,CASSKQGVGNQPQHF,TGTGCCAGCAGTAAACAGGGGGTGGGCAATCAGCCCCAGCATTTT
-,TRBV2,TRBD2,TRBJ2-7,CASSDVLAGGVEQYF,TGTGCCAGCAGCGATGTACTAGCGGGAGGCGTCGAGCAGTACTTC
-,TRBV28,TRBD1,TRBJ1-2,CASSSIAPGQGARGYTF,TGTGCCAGCAGTTCTATAGCCCCGGGACAGGGGGCGCGTGGCTACACCTTC
-,TRBV5-6,TRBD1,TRBJ2-5,CASKRDRQETQYF,TGTGCCAGCAAACGGGACAGACAAGAGACCCAGTACTTC
-,TRBV4-2,TRBD2,TRBJ2-7,CASSQASGAYEQYF,TGTGCCAGCAGCCAAGCCAGCGGGGCCTACGAGCAGTACTTC
-,TRBV7-6,TRBD2,TRBJ2-7,CASSLGASGSSYEQYF,TGTGCCAGCAGCTTAGGGGCTAGCGGGAGCTCCTACGAGCAGTACTTC
-,TRBV7-2,TRBD1,TRBJ1-3,CASSPRATGSAGNTIYF,TGTGCCAGCAGCCCAAGGGCGACAGGGTCCGCTGGAAACACCATATATTTT
-,TRBV27,-,TRBJ1-2,CASSPSGEYGYTF,TGTGCCAGCAGTCCCTCCGGGGAGTATGGCTACACCTTC
-,TRBV9,-,TRBJ1-1,CASRGRRDTEAFF,TGTGCCAGCCGAGGGAGGCGTGACACTGAAGCTTTCTTT
-,TRBV29-1,TRBD1,TRBJ1-2,CSADRGQGGNGYTF,TGCAGCGCAGACCGGGGACAGGGGGGGAATGGCTACACCTTC
-,TRBV5-4,-,TRBJ1-1,CASSPTSRRPNTEAFF,TGTGCCAGCAGCCCCACATCGAGGAGGCCGAACACTGAAGCTTTCTTT
-,TRBV3-1/TRBV3-2,TRBD2,TRBJ2-3,CASSQEGLAGATDTQYF,TGTGCCAGCAGCCAAGAGGGTCTAGCGGGGGCGACAGATACGCAGTATTTT
-,TRBV6-2/TRBV6-3,TRBD1,TRBJ1-4,CASSRTGITEKLFF,TGTGCCAGCAGTCGGACAGGGATTACGGAAAAACTGTTTTTT
few,TRBV9,-,TRBJ2-1,CASSVGNNEQFF,TGTGCCAGCAGCGTAGGTAACAATGAGCAGTTCTTC
few,TRBV6-5,TRBD1,TRBJ2-7,CASSYTGTGQYEQYF,TGTGCCAGCAGTTACACTGGGACAGGGCAATACGAGCAGTACTTC
-,TRBV5-6,TRBD1,TRBJ2-7,CASSSDRGLYEQYF,TGTGCCAGCAGCTCCGACAGGGGGTTATACGAGCAGTACTTC
-,TRBV6-1,TRBD1,TRBJ2-5,CASSEVRGSLGTQYF,TGTGCCAGCAGTGAAGTCAGGGGGAGTCTGGGGACCCAGTACTTC
-,TRBV27,-,TRBJ2-7,CASSFSGTNEQYF,TGTGCCAGCAGTTTTTCGGGAACAAACGAGCAGTACTTC
-,TRBV29-1,-,TRBJ1-4,CSGRLNEKLFF,TGCAGCGGCAGGTTAAATGAAAAACTGTTTTTT
-,TRBV19,TRBD1,TRBJ1-5,CASSIRQGGIRNQPQHF,TGTGCCAGTAGTATAAGGCAGGGGGGAATTCGGAATCAGCCCCAGCATTTT
-,TRBV6-2/TRBV6-3,-,TRBJ2-1,CASSYHRDINEQFF,TGTGCCAGCAGTTATCACAGGGATATCAATGAGCAGTTCTTC
-,TRBV19,TRBD2,TRBJ2-1,CASCTGTSGRDEQFF,TGTGCCAGTTGCACCGGGACTAGCGGGAGGGATGAGCAGTTCTTC
-,TRBV13,-,TRBJ1-2,CASSFGRRNGYTF,TGTGCCAGCAGCTTTGGCAGGAGGAATGGCTACACCTTC
few,TRBV11-3,-,TRBJ2-2,CASSLAPGELFF,TGTGCCAGCAGCTTAGCTCCCGGGGAGCTGTTTTTT
-,TRBV9,TRBD1,TRBJ1-6,CASRAEPSGGSPLHF,TGTGCCAGCAGGGCTGAGCCCTCAGGGGGATCACCCCTCCACTTT
few,TRBV18,TRBD1,TRBJ2-7,CASSQGQSDEQYF,TGTGCCAGCTCACAGGGACAGTCAGACGAGCAGTACTTC
-,TRBV3-1/TRBV3-2,-,TRBJ1-2,CASSQRRSSNYGYTF,TGTGCCAGCAGCCAAAGACGGAGCTCTAACTATGGCTACACCTTC
few,TRBV2,TRBD2,TRBJ2-1,CASSPGLADNEQFF,TGTGCCAGCAGTCCGGGACTAGCGGACAATGAGCAGTTCTTC
-,TRBV9,TRBD1,TRBJ2-1,CASSGRQGTYNEQFF,TGTGCCAGCAGCGGACGACAGGGGACCTACAATGAGCAGTTCTTC
-,TRBV18,-,TRBJ1-4,CASSPPVLATNEKLFF,TGTGCCAGCTCACCACCCGTCCTTGCAACTAATGAAAAACTGTTTTTT
-,TRBV28,-,TRBJ1-1,CASSAGVNTEAFF,TGTGCCAGCTCGGCGGGGGTCAACACTGAAGCTTTCTTT
-,TRBV11-3,-,TRBJ2-7,CASSLDGGSLEQYF,TGTGCCAGCAGCTTAGATGGGGGCAGCCTGGAGCAGTACTTC
-,TRBV7-8,TRBD1,TRBJ1-2,CASSLLGQGGPSPYGYTF,TGTGCCAGCAGCTTACTGGGACAGGGAGGTCCGAGCCCCTATGGCTACACCTTC
-,TRBV6-5,-,TRBJ1-1,CASRSPGHSTEAFF,TGTGCCAGCAGATCGCCGGGACACTCCACTGAAGCTTTCTTT
-,TRBV19,TRBD1,TRBJ2-7,CASSGQGSSYEQYF,TGTGCCAGTAGCGGACAGGGTAGCTCCTACGAGCAGTACTTC
-,TRBV9,-,TRBJ2-5,CASSVSLGQGGETQYF,TGTGCCAGCAGCGTGAGCCTCGGGCAGGGGGGAGAGACCCAGTACTTC
-,TRBV29-1,TRBD1,TRBJ2-4,CSVSPGDRGFSDIQYF,TGCAGCGTTTCCCCCGGGGACAGGGGATTTTCGGACATTCAGTACTTC
-,TRBV27,TRBD2,TRBJ2-1,CASRKERGAYNEQFF,TGTGCCAGCAGGAAAGAGCGGGGGGCTTACAATGAGCAGTTCTTC
-,TRBV6-5,TRBD2,TRBJ2-7,CASSYLPGGGLYEQYF,TGTGCCAGCAGTTATCTCCCTGGGGGGGGATTATACGAGCAGTACTTC
-,TRBV24-1,-,TRBJ2-5,CATSDPRDLRETQYF,TGTGCCACCAGTGATCCTCGGGACTTGCGAGAGACCCAGTACTTC
once,TRBV5-1,TRBD2,TRBJ2-6,CASSPKGRALSLSGANVLTF,TGCGCCAGCAGCCCCAAGGGGAGGGCTCTCTCTCTCTCTGGGGCCAACGTCCTGACTTTC
once,TRBV15,-,TRBJ2-1,CATSRGQGLFNEQFF,TGTGCCACCAGCAGAGGACAAGGACTCTTCAATGAGCAGTTCTTC
-,TRBV11-2,-,TRBJ2-1,CASSLDLGFPYNEQFF,TGTGCCAGCAGCTTAGATCTTGGCTTCCCCTACAATGAGCAGTTCTTC
few,TRBV27,-,TRBJ1-5,CASTPLGANQPQHF,TGTGCCAGCACCCCCCTAGGGGCGAATCAGCCCCAGCATTTT
-,TRBV11-3,-,TRBJ2-7,CASSPSGNREQYF,TGTGCCAGCAGCCCCTCAGGGAATCGCGAGCAGTACTTC
-,TRBV5-1,TRBD2,TRBJ2-1,CASHPGGSYNEQFF,TGCGCCAGCCACCCGGGGGGTTCCTACAATGAGCAGTTCTTC
-,TRBV27,-,TRBJ2-7,CASSPLSIRVKPSYEQYF,TGTGCCAGCAGTCCTCTGTCAATCCGGGTCAAACCGAGCTACGAGCAGTACTTC
-,TRBV4-3,TRBD1,TRBJ1-4,CASSQDQGAFNEKLFF,TGCGCCAGCAGCCAAGATCAGGGGGCTTTTAATGAAAAACTGTTTTTT
-,TRBV7-9,-,TRBJ1-5,CASSLGGDQPQHF,TGTGCCAGCAGCTTGGGGGGGGATCAGCCCCAGCATTTT
-,TRBV6-5,TRBD2,TRBJ2-3,CASVGGGPTDTQYF,TGTGCCAGCGTTGGCGGGGGGCCCACAGATACGCAGTATTTT
-,TRBV6-2/TRBV6-3,TRBD2,TRBJ2-1,CASSPSGGWDLDEQFF,TGTGCCAGCAGCCCGAGCGGGGGGTGGGATCTGGATGAGCAGTTCTTC
-,TRBV5-1,TRBD2,TRBJ2-1,CASSLGSGEISYNEQFF,TGCGCCAGCAGCTTGGGTAGCGGGGAAATCTCCTACAATGAGCAGTTCTTC